This paragraph covers one T cell receptor beta chain sequence. Its target is unknown. This sample stems from a study of CD8 T cells in Susac syndrome. Study outcomes and limitations: In total CD8+ repertoires, sixteen Susac-specific public clones were detected, and CD8+ TEMRA repertoires contained several.

The authors reverse transcribed roughly 0.5 to 1 ug RNA with random hexamers. The amplification used immunoSEQ multiplex PCR on TCR beta CDR3; it spanned 54 Vbeta and 13 Jbeta. In TCRdb, the immunoSEQ multiplex PCR reads were re-called with MiXCR into one record per CDR3 protein. The table records tens of thousands of distinct CDR3 sequences, about 94% of them present only once. The CDR3 consists of 13 residues. V lost 6 bases and J lost 3, with 12 bases in between. Germline CDR1 reads MDHEN; CDR2 reads SYDVKM. The recently defined diagnostic criteria for definite or probable disease were met by the Susac syndrome patients.

What was sequenced was CD8+ T cells from PBMCs. The chain carries TRBV28 and TRBJ2-7; D possibly corresponds to TRBD2 (6 bases). The clonotype was recovered from a human donor with Susac syndrome. As DNA, the CDR3 is TGTGCCAGCAGGGAGGACTACAGCTACGAGCAGTACTTC. Translated: CASREDYSYEQYF.